Listed here are 21 T cell receptor beta chains from one sample, sequenced in a study of T cells in Graves' hyperthyroidism and ophthalmopathy. Amplified TCR beta CDR3 regions came from RNA transcripts. The HTBI primer set served for first-round RT-PCR of the TCR CDR3. A single record per CDR3 protein comes from TCRdb applying MiXCR to the multiplex PCR reads. The table shows 500,000 to 650,000 distinct CDR3 sequences, with 20% occurring only once. Sequencing input: blood. The receptor set was obtained from a man in his forties with Graves' ophthalmopathy.

The chain joins TRBV6-2 or TRBV6-3 to TRBJ2-2; D is undetermined. This CDR3 spans 13 amino acids. Germline V gene lookup returns CDR1 MNHEY and CDR2 SVGEGT. V lost 6 bases, J lost 5 bases, and 10 bases lay in between. The CDR3 region has the DNA TGTGCCAGCAGAGGATCCCCTACCGGGGAGCTGTTTTTT. It codes for CASRGSPTGELFF.

CDR3 bases: TGTGCCAGCAGCTTAAAAGGGGGCAGGGGAAATTCACCCCTCCACTTT. It encodes CASSLKGGRGNSPLHF. The chain carries TRBV7-6 and TRBJ1-6; 7 bases match TRBD1. Trimming took 2 bases from V and 7 from J; bases not matched to a gene: 8. The CDR3 runs 16 residues. Germline V gene sequence: CDR1 SGHVS, CDR2 FNYEAQ.

CDR3 residues: CASSVGLILYEQYF. The CDR3 DNA reads TGCGCCAGCAGCGTCGGACTCATACTCTACGAGCAGTACTTC. The gene calls are TRBV5-1 and TRBJ2-7, with TRBD2 as a possible D gene (5 bases). The CDR3 is made up of 14 amino acids. CDR1 is SGHRS and CDR2 is YFSETQ in the germline V gene. V dropped 4 bases and J dropped 3 bases, with 14 bases sitting between them.

J is TRBJ2-1 and V is TRBV13, with 12 positions matching TRBD2. Germline CDR1 reads PRHDT; CDR2 reads FYEKMQ (reference sequence). V lost 1 base to trimming and J lost 8 bases; unmatched junction nucleotides: 3. The CDR3 runs to 15 residues. The CDR3 loop is CASSLVTSGGYEQFF. Written as DNA, the CDR3 is TGTGCCAGCAGCTTAGTGACTAGCGGGGGTTATGAGCAGTTCTTC.

For this clonotype: A junction boundary mismatches the germline segment, possibly from a read error. This CDR3 is CASSLTRGAGGPNEQFF. The DNA of the CDR3 is TGTGCCAGCAGCCTAACTCGAGGAGCGGGAGGGCCCAATGAGCAGTTCTTC. J is TRBJ2-1 and V is TRBV7-3; 10 positions agree with TRBD2. This CDR3 spans 17 amino acids. CDR1 and CDR2 (germline): SGHTA, FQGTGA.

This clonotype was seen ten or more times. The rearrangement joins TRBV6-2 or TRBV6-3 to TRBJ2-1; D unclear. V was cut by 0 bases and J by 4 bases, with 7 bases left in between. CDR3 length equals 14 residues. Germline CDR1 reads MNHEY; CDR2 reads SVGEGT. The CDR3 sequence: CASSYSGTYNEQFF. The CDR3 region has the DNA TGTGCCAGCAGTTACTCTGGTACATACAATGAGCAGTTCTTC.

In this sample, this clonotype turned up many times. The V call is TRBV6-2 or TRBV6-3, the J call TRBJ2-3, with 9 bases identical to TRBD2. The V gene end was trimmed by 6 bases and the J gene end by 5 bases; junction bases not matched to a gene: 12. The CDR3 has 16 residues. CDR1 MNHEY and CDR2 SVGEGT come from the germline V gene. The CDR3 coding sequence is TGTGCCAGCAGGACCTTTAGCGGGGGCCGGGGAGATACGCAGTATTTT. Translated, it gives CASRTFSGGRGDTQYF.

The sample holds a few counts of this clonotype. The genes are TRBV5-8 and TRBJ1-2; 9 nucleotides line up with TRBD1. V gave up 4 bases and J gave up 8 bases; unmatched junction bases: 18. Germline CDR1 is SGHTS and CDR2 is YDEGEE. The CDR3 runs to 17 residues. The CDR3 sequence is CASSRQLMTGGRRGYTF. The CDR3 DNA reads as TGTGCCAGCAGCCGGCAACTAATGACAGGGGGAAGAAGGGGCTACACCTTC.

This clonotype turned up a few times. The chain has TRBV28 and TRBJ1-1; D is undetermined. The CDR3 is 14 residues long. V dropped 2 bases and J dropped 11 bases, with 18 bases sitting between them. From germline, CDR1 is MDHEN and CDR2 SYDVKM. The CDR3 protein is CASSLGRREVNAFF. CDR3 in DNA: TGTGCCAGCAGTTTAGGTAGGCGGGAGGTAAATGCTTTCTTT.

This clonotype has at least ten counts. The chain carries TRBV7-2 and TRBJ2-3, with 8 bases lining up with TRBD2. The CDR3 runs to 15 residues. V lost 5 bases and J lost 1; bases outside the gene matches: 5. CDR1 SGHTA and CDR2 FQGNSA come from the germline V gene. The CDR3 sequence: CASSQEAGGTDTQYF. CDR3 coding DNA: TGTGCCAGCAGCCAAGAAGCGGGAGGCACAGATACGCAGTATTTT.

This sequence joins TRBV6-5 and TRBJ2-1; D is ambiguous. This CDR3 is 16 amino acids long. The ends were cut back, 4 bases at V and 2 bases at J, with 15 bases in the middle. Germline CDR1 reads MNHEY; CDR2 reads SVGAGI. CDR3 DNA sequence: TGTGCCAGCAGTTCGGGTCCGTTCGCGGCCTACAATGAGCAGTTCTTC. Translated, it gives CASSSGPFAAYNEQFF.

This clonotype was seen more than once but under ten times. The DNA for the CDR3 is TGTGCCAGTAGTATCTCGGGGGCGAGTCAGCCCCAGCATTTT. Protein sequence: CASSISGASQPQHF. The chain recombines TRBV19 with TRBJ1-5; D perhaps matches TRBD1 (6 bases). The CDR3 consists of 14 residues. Germline assignment: CDR1 LNHDA and CDR2 SQIVND (reference sequence). V was pared by 3 bases and J by 6 bases, with 12 bases between.

This rearrangement joins TRBV29-1 to TRBJ1-1; D not certain. Between the trimmed V and J ends, which lost 3 bases and 11 bases, there was a span of 10 bases. CDR1 is SQVTM and CDR2 is ANQGSEA in the germline V gene. The CDR3 spans 10 residues. The CDR3 protein is CSVDTGRAFF. The CDR3 bases are TGCAGCGTTGATACGGGGAGGGCTTTCTTT.

This rearrangement joins TRBV12-3 or TRBV12-4 to TRBJ2-7; 11 positions match TRBD2. The CDR3 runs 15 residues. V was pared by 2 bases and J by 6 bases, with 6 bases of the junction left unmatched. The CDR3 bases are TGTGCCAGCAGTTTAACTAGCGGGGGTAGAGGCGAGCAGTACTTC. This encodes CASSLTSGGRGEQYF.

The chain recombines TRBV20-1 with TRBJ2-1, with 9 bases that match TRBD2. The germline gives CDR1 DFQATT, CDR2 SNEGSKA (reference sequence). This CDR3 has 15 residues. The V and J ends lost 5 bases and 4 bases, in that order; junction bases with no gene match: 9. As DNA, the CDR3 is TGCAGTGCTCCGAGCGCGGGGGGGCATTACAATGAGCAGTTCTTC. Translation: CSAPSAGGHYNEQFF.

The V call is TRBV19, the J call TRBJ1-1; no firm D call. V shed 6 bases and J shed 4 bases, with 18 bases lying between them. Per the germline V gene, CDR1 is LNHDA and CDR2 is SQIVND (reference sequence). The CDR3 loop spans 15 amino acids. The CDR3 reads CASRPYGVLSTEAFF. The DNA of the CDR3 is TGTGCCAGTAGGCCTTACGGGGTGCTGAGCACTGAAGCTTTCTTT.

This clonotype was detected a few times. The chain combines TRBV6-2 or TRBV6-3 with TRBJ1-6; D is unclear. Trimming removed 7 bases at V and 6 bases at J, with 10 bases between. This CDR3 is built from 13 residues. Germline lookup yields CDR1 MNHEY and CDR2 SVGEGT. Here the CDR3 reads CASTMGGNSPLHF. CDR3 in DNA: TGTGCCAGCACAATGGGAGGTAATTCACCCCTCCACTTT.

This clonotype has more than one count but fewer than ten. The chain recombines TRBV7-3 with TRBJ1-1, with 8 positions matching TRBD1. Unmatched junction bases numbered 9, after V lost 5 bases and J lost 10 bases. Germline values: CDR1 SGHTA, CDR2 FQGTGA. The CDR3 extends over 13 amino acids. CDR3 DNA sequence: TGTGCCAGCAGCAAGGACAGGGAGGGCGGAGCTTTCTTT. Translated: CASSKDREGGAFF. Variable domain in full (rest from reference TRBV7-3 and TRBJ1-1): GAGVSQTPSNKVTEKGKYVELRCDPISGHTALYWYRQSLGQGPEFLIYFQGTGAADDSGLPNDRFFAVRPEGSVSTLKIQRTERGDSAVYLCASSKDREGGAFFGQGTRLTVV.

The table lists this clonotype with many counts. The rearrangement joins TRBV5-1 to TRBJ1-5; D possibly corresponds to TRBD1 (5 bases). With 4 bases removed from V and 9 bases from J, the gap between germline ends came to 14 bases. The CDR3 is made up of 13 amino acids. Germline V lookup: CDR1 SGHRS, CDR2 YFSETQ. The DNA for the CDR3 is TGCGCCAGCAGCAAGGACGGGGGGGGGCCCCAGCATTTT. It is translated as CASSKDGGGPQHF.

This clonotype has just a few counts. The rearrangement uses TRBV6-2 or TRBV6-3 and TRBJ1-5; 10 bases align to TRBD1. Trimming removed 2 bases from V and 5 bases from J; junction bases left unmatched: 9. The CDR3 has 17 residues. The germline gives CDR1 MNHEY, CDR2 SVGEGT. The CDR3: CASSYRMTGGRHQPQHF. The CDR3 nucleotides read TGTGCCAGCAGTTACCGAATGACAGGGGGCCGTCATCAGCCCCAGCATTTT.

This clonotype was seen a few times. The chain employs TRBV14 and TRBJ2-1; the D gene could be TRBD1 or TRBD2 (5 bases each). Germline V gene lookup returns CDR1 SGHDN and CDR2 FVKESK. This CDR3 spans 16 amino acids. The V gene lost 3 bases and the J gene lost 12 bases, with 24 bases spanning the gap. The CDR3 is CASSQGRISAMKGQFF. CDR3 sequence (DNA): TGTGCCAGCAGCCAGGGACGGATCAGTGCAATGAAAGGGCAGTTCTTC. The entire variable domain, with the rest obtained from reference TRBV14 and TRBJ2-1, is as follows: EAGVTQFPSHSVIEKGQTVTLRCDPISGHDNLYWYRRVMGKEIKFLLHFVKESKQDESGMPNNRFLAERTGGTYSTLKVQPAELEDSGVYFCASSQGRISAMKGQFFGPGTRLTVL.